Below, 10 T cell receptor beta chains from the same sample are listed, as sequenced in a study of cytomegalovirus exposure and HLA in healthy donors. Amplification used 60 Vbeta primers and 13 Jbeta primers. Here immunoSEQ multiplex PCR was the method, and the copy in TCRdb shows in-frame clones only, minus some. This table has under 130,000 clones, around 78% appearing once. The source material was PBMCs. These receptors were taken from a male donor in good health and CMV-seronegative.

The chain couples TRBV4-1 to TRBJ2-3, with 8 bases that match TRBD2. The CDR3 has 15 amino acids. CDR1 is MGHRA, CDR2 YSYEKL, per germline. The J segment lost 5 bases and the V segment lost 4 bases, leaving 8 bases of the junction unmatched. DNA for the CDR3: TGCGCCAGCAGCCCGAGCGGCGGGAGGAGAGATACGCAGTATTTT. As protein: CASSPSGGRRDTQYF.

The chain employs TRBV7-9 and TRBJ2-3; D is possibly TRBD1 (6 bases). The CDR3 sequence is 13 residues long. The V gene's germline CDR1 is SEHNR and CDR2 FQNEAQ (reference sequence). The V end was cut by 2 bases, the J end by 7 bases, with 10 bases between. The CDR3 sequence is CASSLLGDNTQYF. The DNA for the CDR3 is TGTGCCAGCAGCTTATTGGGGGACAATACGCAGTATTTT.

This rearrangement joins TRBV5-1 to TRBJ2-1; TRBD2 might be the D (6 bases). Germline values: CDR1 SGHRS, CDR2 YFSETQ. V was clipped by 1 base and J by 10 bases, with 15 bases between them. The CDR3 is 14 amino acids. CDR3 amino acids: CASSLPRDVREQFF. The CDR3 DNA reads TGCGCCAGCAGCTTGCCGCGGGATGTCAGGGAGCAGTTCTTC.

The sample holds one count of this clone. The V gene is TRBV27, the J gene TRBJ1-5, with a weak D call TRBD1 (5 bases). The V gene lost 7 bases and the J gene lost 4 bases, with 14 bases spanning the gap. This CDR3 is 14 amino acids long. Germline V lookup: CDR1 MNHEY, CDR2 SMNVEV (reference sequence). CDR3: CASMRGVGNQPQHF. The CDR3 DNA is TGTGCCAGCATGCGGGGGGTAGGGAATCAGCCCCAGCATTTT.

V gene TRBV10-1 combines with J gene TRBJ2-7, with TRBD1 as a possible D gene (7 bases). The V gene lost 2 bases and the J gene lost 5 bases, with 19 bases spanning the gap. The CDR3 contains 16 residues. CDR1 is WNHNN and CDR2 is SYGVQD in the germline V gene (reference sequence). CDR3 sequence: CASSEGPGGGIHEQYF. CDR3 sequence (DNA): TGCGCCAGCAGTGAGGGGCCTGGAGGGGGCATTCACGAGCAGTACTTC.

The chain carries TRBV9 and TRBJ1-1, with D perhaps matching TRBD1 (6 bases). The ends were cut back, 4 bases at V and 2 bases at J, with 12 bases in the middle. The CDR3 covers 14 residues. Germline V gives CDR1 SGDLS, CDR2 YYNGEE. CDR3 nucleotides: TGTGCCAGCAGCCCGGGACACGTAAACACTGAAGCTTTCTTT. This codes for CASSPGHVNTEAFF.

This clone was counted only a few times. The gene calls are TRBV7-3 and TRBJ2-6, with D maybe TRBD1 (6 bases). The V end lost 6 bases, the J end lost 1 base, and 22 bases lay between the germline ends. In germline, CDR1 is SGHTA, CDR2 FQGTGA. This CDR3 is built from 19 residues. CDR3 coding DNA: TGTGCCAGCAGGCCTCCCGGGACATGGCGTGTTTCTGGGGCCAACGTCCTGACTTTC. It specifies CASRPPGTWRVSGANVLTF.

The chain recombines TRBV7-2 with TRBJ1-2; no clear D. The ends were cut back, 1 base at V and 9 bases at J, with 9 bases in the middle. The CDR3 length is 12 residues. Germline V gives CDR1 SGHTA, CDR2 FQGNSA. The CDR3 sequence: CASSLGYKRYTF. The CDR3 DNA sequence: TGTGCCAGCAGCTTAGGATACAAACGCTACACCTTC.

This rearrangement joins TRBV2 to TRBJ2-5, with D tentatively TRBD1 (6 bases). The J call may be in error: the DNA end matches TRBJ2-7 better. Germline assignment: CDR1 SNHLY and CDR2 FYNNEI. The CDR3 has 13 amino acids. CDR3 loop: CASSLTGNYEQYF. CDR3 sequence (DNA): TGTGCCAGCAGCCTGACAGGCAATTACGAGCAGTACTTC.

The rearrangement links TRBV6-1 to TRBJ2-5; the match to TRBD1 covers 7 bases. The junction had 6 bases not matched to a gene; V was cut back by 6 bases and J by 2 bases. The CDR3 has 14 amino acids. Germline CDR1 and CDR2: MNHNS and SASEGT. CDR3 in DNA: TGTGCCAGCAGCCGAACAGGGGTTCAAGAGACCCAGTACTTC. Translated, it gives CASSRTGVQETQYF.